This T cell receptor beta chain is drawn from a study of T cells in Graves' hyperthyroidism and ophthalmopathy (dated by TCRdb to the late 2010s). General notes on the study: Peripheral blood samples were taken at initial diagnosis, before any treatment was given. For training and testing, the approximately 97 patients in the discovery cohort were randomly divided in a 7:3 ratio. An independent validation cohort of fewer than 20 hyperthyroidism patients and some 15 patients who later progressed to ophthalmopathy tested prospective prediction of ophthalmopathy. TCR V-J signatures able to tell the groups apart were searched for in a discovery cohort of more than 90 patients, of whom more than 40 had Graves' ophthalmopathy and around 57 had stable Graves' hyperthyroidism. Thyroid tissue and blood T-cell repertoires from several Graves' hyperthyroidism patients were also compared in the study. After blood sampling, hyperthyroidism patients were treated with methimazole at a starting dose of 30 mg daily, and ophthalmopathy patients were treated with high-dose intravenous methylprednisolone. The paper describes TCR Vbeta CDR3 sequencing of 135 peripheral blood samples, made up of 43 ophthalmopathy patients, approximately 76 hyperthyroidism patients and 17 progressor patients.

Trimming at the junction amounts to 1 base on V and 4 bases on J, and the germline ends lie 13 bases apart. In the germline V gene, CDR1 corresponds to LGHNA and CDR2 to YSLEER. Including the terminal cysteine and phenylalanine, the CDR3 comprises 15 residues. The retained sequence is limited to the CDR3, 45 bases, with the frame set at the first base. Amplification of TCR beta CDR3 regions was carried out from RNA transcripts. The first round of RT-PCR for the TCR CDR3 was performed with the HTBI primer set and the Qiagen OneStep RT-PCR kit. Libraries were constructed in a second round of multiplex PCR, after which size selection and purification were carried out. Libraries were sequenced paired-end with 100 bp reads on an Illumina HiSeq2000. Per the authors' processing: SOAPnuke was used to process the raw data, throwing out any read that contained adapters or uncalled bases, had a mean Phred below 15, or lacked an exact constant-primer or identifier match. COPE v1.2.5 was used to merge the high-quality paired reads, and each unique nucleotide sequence was defined as a clonotype. MiTCR v1.1 was used to align clonotypes to the IMGT TRBV, TRBD and TRBJ reference segments. The analysis included only V-J combinations with a frequency above 0.0001, which together covered 99% to 99.2% of the repertoires. A TCS score was defined as the ratio of F50 (clonal expansion) to E x V (chaos), with BLOSUM62-based TCRdist applied between CDR3 peptides within each V-J. Welch's t-statistics and random forest reduced 500 to 550 V-J features to around 14, which were used in a naive Bayes classifier (R e1071). The similarity between thyroid and blood repertoires was quantified using the Morisita-Horn index. The public reads were run again by TCRdb, first through fastp at Q25 and then through MiXCR, and only productive beta chains were kept. CDR3 protein sequences are deduplicated, and each keeps its most common genes and DNA. TCRdb, not the authors, supplied the V and J calls. The sample profile shows 600,000 to 700,000 distinct CDR3 sequences; roughly 14% of them were found once. Roughly 4.3% of the sample goes to the ten largest clones.

In the ophthalmopathy patients, disease was moderately to severely active, with a Clinical Activity Score of 3 or more, a NOSPECS grade of 4 or more, and a duration of less than 3 months. Patients with uncontrolled infections, other autoimmune diseases, pregnancy or lactation were excluded. Clinical symptoms, serum thyroxine and TRAb, thyroid ultrasound, and orbital computed tomography formed the basis for the diagnoses. PBMCs were separated from around 9.1 ml of fresh peripheral blood using Ficoll-Paque density gradient centrifugation. Total RNA was extracted using Trizol reagent, and RNA quality was assessed on an Agilent 2100 Bioanalyzer. This clonotype occurred a few times. Its antigen has not been determined. No base quality information exists; no much larger clone differs at one position. Study-level results and caveats: In validation, the model predicted progression to ophthalmopathy with 60% to 71% sensitivity and roughly 72% specificity, a median of approximately 6.7 months before onset. No statistical method was used to set the sample size in advance, and investigators knew the group allocation. Most expanded thyroid clonotypes (frequency above 0.001) were also detected in blood, suggesting blood repertoires may reflect thyroid immune responses. A model built on a 13 V-J signature distinguished ophthalmopathy from stable hyperthyroidism, reaching 85% to 90% sensitivity and about 81% specificity in cross-validation and 80%/75% in testing.

The chain links TRBV4-3 with TRBJ1-2, and TRBD1 may be the D gene, going by 6 matching bases. Sequencing was performed on blood. This sequence was found in a woman in her thirties or forties with Graves' ophthalmopathy. DNA sequence: TGCGCCAGCAGCCAAGGGTTACAGGGTTTCTATGGCTACACCTTC. Its protein reads: CASSQGLQGFYGYTF.